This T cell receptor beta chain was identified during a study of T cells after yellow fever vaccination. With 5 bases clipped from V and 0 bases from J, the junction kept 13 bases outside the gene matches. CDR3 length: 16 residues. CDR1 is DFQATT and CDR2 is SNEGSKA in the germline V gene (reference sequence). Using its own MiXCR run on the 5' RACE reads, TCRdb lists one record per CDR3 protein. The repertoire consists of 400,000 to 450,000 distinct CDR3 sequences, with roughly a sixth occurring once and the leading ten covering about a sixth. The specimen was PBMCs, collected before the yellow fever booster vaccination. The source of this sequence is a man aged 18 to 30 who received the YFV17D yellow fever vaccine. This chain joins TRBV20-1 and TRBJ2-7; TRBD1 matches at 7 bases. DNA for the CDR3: TGCAGTGCTGAGGCTAAGACAGGGAATAACTCCTACGAGCAGTACGTC. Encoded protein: CSAEAKTGNNSYEQYV.